This T cell receptor (beta chain) was recovered during a study of blood T cell repertoires in COVID-19 (dated by TCRdb to the early 2020s). For context, the study as a whole: Samples covering the acute and convalescent phases of COVID-19 were provided by collaborators in the United States, Italy and Spain. The material from the prospective study consisted of cDNA or gDNA derived from T cells, B-cell-depleted T cells, or PBMCs. Deeply sampled blood TCRbeta repertoires from subjects exposed to, actively infected with, or recovered from COVID-19 were included in the dataset. A freely available public database, intended as a resource for researchers studying the immune response to SARS-CoV-2, is where the repertoires were released. Samples came from the ongoing ImmuneRACE study (first 160 participants) plus 1,254 subjects from 6 global collaborators. Nearly every sample came with metadata listing a de-identified subject ID, COVID-19 status, age in years and sex. Where available, HLA class I and class II types were taken from metadata supplied by the sample provider and were not determined by assay-based typing.

V gives up 2 bases and J gives up 5 bases, and the segment between their germline ends measures 9 bases. CDR1 and CDR2 (SGHTA, FQGNSA) derive from the germline V gene. The CDR3 has 13 amino acids, counting the end cysteine and phenylalanine. Only the CDR3 DNA stays, 39 bases, in frame from base 1. One collaborating source in Seattle enrolled patients while the patients were actively infected and followed the patients over time throughout the course of disease. Whole blood was collected in K2EDTA tubes by collaborating institutions according to the institutions' own protocols. For TCRbeta analysis, collaborators shipped samples as frozen whole blood, isolated PBMCs, or DNA extracted from either of those sample types. A word on this clone: No antigen is known for it. No clone much larger than this one lies a single base away; base qualities are absent.

The immunoSEQ Assay, a bias-controlled multiplex PCR, was used to amplify TCRbeta CDR3 regions from genomic DNA. As for the authors' bioinformatics: Within the assay, amplification of reference gene primers was used to estimate how many nucleated cells each sample contained. To quantify the absolute abundance of each unique TCRbeta CDR3 rearrangement, sequence reads were collapsed and filtered. For each sample, productive Simpson clonality was calculated as the square root of Simpson's diversity index across productive rearrangements. Not all clones reach the TCRdb copy of this immuneACCESS table, which keeps in-frame sequences only. Checked studies attribute under half of the gap to unresolved V genes and leave the rest unexplained. The D gene and trimming were derived from the DNA, and the V and J assignments and clone size from that table. The sample records about 220,000 clones, roughly 80% of which are singletons. The leading ten clones occupy over 4% of the sample.

Summary of the overall study and its limitations: The quantity of clinical and demographic metadata differed by source and by participant and was supplied without curation.

The rearranged segments are TRBV7-2 and TRBJ1-1; no D gene can be assigned with confidence. The sample taken for sequencing was peripheral blood. The TCR comes from a woman between 65 and 79 years old with COVID-19, enrolled during active disease. The nucleotide sequence is given as TGTGCCAGCAGCTTATCCTCCGGGACTGAAGCTTTCTTT. It translates as CASSLSSGTEAFF.